This T cell receptor (beta chain) is from a study of shared clonotypes between healthy human individuals. The CDR3 is made up of 17 amino acids. The germline CDR1 and CDR2 sequences are SGDLS and YYNGEE. Trimming removed 4 bases at V and 0 bases at J, with 14 bases between. Notes on the study in general: Among non-shared clonotypes, generation probabilities were lower than among those shared by all four donors.

Remarks on this clone: Its matching antigen is unknown.

HIV-negative, healthy adults without recent acute infections or vaccinations were the donors. All of the donors resided in Nashville, Tennessee, and each was a Caucasian adult. Measured with immunoSEQ multiplex PCR; TCRdb has only the in-frame clones, and not every one. The sample includes over a million clones, under 80% of them seen just once. The rearrangement joins TRBV9 to TRBJ1-6; D unclear. This clonotype was sampled from a man younger than 35 in good health. Sequenced sample: memory CD4+ T cells sorted from blood. Subset given: CD45RA-negative fraction. The CDR3, as DNA: TGTGCCAGCAGCTCACAGACGGGGAGCTCCTATAATTCACCCCTCCACTTT. Amino acids: CASSSQTGSSYNSPLHF.